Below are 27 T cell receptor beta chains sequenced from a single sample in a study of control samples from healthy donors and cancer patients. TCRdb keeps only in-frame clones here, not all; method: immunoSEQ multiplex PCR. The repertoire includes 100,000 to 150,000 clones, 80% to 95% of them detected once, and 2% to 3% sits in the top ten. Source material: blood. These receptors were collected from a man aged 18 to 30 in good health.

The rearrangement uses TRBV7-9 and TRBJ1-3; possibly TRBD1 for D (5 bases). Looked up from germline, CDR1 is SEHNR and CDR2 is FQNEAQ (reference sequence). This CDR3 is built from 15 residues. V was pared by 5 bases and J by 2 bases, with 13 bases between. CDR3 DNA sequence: TGTGCCAGCAGCCCAGGGCCGACAGCTGGAAACACCATATATTTT. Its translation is CASSPGPTAGNTIYF.

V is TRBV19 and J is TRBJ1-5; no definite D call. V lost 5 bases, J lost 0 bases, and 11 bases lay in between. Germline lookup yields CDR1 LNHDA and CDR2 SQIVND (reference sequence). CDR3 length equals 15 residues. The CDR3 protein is CASSWSLYSNQPQHF. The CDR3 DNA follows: TGTGCCAGTAGTTGGAGCCTCTATAGCAATCAGCCCCAGCATTTT.

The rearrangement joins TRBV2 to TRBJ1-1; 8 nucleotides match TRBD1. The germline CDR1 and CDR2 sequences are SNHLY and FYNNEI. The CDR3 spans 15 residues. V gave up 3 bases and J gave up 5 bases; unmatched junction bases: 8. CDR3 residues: CASSEAQGGGTEAFF. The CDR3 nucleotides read TGTGCCAGCAGTGAGGCACAGGGGGGCGGGACTGAAGCTTTCTTT.

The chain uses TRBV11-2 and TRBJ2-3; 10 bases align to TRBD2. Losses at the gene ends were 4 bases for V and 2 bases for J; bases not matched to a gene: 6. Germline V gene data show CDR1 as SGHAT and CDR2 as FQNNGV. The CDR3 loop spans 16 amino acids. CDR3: CASSSRGLAFTDTQYF. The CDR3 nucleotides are TGTGCCAGCAGCTCGAGGGGACTAGCGTTCACAGATACGCAGTATTTT.

The CDR3 DNA reads TGTGCCAGCAGTCCCGGGGTTGCGGGAGCCAATGAGCAGTTCTTC. Its protein is CASSPGVAGANEQFF. The rearrangement links TRBV28 to TRBJ2-1, with 7 bases that match TRBD2. The CDR3 extends over 15 amino acids. Germline V CDR1 and CDR2: MDHEN, SYDVKM. Trimming at V came to 5 bases and at J to 6 bases, leaving 10 bases not matched to a gene.

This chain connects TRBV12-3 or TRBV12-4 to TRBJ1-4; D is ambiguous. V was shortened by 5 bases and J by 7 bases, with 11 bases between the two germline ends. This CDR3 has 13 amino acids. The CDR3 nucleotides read TGTGCCAGCAGTCAGGCCTCTGCTGAAAAACTGTTTTTT. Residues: CASSQASAEKLFF.

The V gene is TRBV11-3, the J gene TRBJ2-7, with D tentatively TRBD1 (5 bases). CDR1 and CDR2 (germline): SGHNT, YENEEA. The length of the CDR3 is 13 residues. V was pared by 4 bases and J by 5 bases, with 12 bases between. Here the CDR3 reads CASSSFDRHEQYV. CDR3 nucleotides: TGTGCCAGCAGCTCTTTTGACAGACACGAGCAGTACGTC.

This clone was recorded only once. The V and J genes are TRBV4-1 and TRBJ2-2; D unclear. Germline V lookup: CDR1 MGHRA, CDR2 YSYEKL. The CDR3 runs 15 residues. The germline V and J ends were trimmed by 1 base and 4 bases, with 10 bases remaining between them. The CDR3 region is CASSQVSPSTGELFF. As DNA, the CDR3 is TGCGCCAGCAGCCAAGTTTCCCCGAGCACCGGGGAGCTGTTTTTT.

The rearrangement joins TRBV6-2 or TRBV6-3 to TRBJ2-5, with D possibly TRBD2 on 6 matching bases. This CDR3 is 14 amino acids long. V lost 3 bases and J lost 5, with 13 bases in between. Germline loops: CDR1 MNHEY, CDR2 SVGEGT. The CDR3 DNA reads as TGTGCCAGCAGTTATACTCCGGGAGAGGAGACCCAGTACTTC. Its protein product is CASSYTPGEETQYF.

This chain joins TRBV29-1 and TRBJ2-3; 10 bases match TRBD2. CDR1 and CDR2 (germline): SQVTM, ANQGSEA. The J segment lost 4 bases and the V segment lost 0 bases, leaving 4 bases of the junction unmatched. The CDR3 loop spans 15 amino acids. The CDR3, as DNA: TGCAGCGTTGAAGAGGCTAGCGGGAGATCAGATACGCAGTATTTT. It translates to CSVEEASGRSDTQYF.

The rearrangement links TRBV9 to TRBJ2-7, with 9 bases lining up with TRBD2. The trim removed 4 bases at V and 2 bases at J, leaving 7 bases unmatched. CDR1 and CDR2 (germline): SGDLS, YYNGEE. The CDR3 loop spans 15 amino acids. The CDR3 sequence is CASSPGAGGTYEQYF. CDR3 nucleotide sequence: TGTGCCAGCAGCCCTGGGGCGGGGGGGACCTACGAGCAGTACTTC. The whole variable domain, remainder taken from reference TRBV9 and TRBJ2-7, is DSGVTQTPKHLITATGQRVTLRCSPRSGDLSVYWYQQSLDQGLQFLIQYYNGEERAKGNILERFSAQQFPDLHSELNLSSLELGDSALYFCASSPGAGGTYEQYFGPGTRLTVT.

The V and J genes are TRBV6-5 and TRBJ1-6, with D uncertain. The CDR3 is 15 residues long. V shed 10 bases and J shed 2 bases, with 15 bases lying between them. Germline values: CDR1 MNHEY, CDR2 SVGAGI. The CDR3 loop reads CATTGRTPYNSPLHF. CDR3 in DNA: TGTGCCACGACCGGCAGAACACCCTATAATTCACCCCTCCACTTT.

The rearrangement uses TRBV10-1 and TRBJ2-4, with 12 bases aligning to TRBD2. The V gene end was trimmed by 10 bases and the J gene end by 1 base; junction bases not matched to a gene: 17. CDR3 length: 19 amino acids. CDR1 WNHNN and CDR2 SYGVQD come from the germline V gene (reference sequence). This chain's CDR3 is CATPGPLAGGPSAKNIQYF. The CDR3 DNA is TGCGCCACTCCTGGACCTCTAGCGGGAGGGCCGTCGGCCAAAAACATTCAGTACTTC.

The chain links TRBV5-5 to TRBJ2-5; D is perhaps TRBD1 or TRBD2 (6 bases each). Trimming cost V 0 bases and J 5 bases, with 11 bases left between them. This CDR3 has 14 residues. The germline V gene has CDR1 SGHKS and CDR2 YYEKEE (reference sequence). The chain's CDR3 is CASSLEGGQETQYF. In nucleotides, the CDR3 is TGTGCCAGCAGCTTGGAAGGGGGGCAGGAGACCCAGTACTTC.

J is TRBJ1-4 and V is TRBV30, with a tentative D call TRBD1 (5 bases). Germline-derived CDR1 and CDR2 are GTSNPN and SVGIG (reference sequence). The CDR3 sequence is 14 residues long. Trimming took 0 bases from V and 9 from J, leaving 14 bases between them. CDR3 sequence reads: CAWSVRVGQQKLFF. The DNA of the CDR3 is TGTGCCTGGAGTGTACGGGTGGGGCAGCAAAAACTGTTTTTT.

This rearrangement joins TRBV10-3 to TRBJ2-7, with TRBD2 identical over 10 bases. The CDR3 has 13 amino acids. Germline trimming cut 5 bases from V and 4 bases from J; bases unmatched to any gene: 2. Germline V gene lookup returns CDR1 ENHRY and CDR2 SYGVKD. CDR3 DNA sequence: TGTGCCATCAGTCCGGGACTAGCGTACGAGCAGTACGTC. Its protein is CAISPGLAYEQYV.

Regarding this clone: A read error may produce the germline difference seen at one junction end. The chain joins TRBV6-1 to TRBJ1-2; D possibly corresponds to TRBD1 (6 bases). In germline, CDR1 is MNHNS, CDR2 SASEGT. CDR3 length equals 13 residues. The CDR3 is CASSEGGGRGYTF. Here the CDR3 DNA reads TGTGCCAGCAGCGAAGGGGGGGGACGGGGCTACACCTTC.

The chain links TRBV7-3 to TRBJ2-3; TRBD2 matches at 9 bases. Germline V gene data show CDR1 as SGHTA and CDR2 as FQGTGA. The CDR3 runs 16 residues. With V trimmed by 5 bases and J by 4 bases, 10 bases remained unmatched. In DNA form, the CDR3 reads TGTGCCAGCAGCGTTAGCGGGAGACCAGGAGCAGATACGCAGTATTTT. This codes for CASSVSGRPGADTQYF.

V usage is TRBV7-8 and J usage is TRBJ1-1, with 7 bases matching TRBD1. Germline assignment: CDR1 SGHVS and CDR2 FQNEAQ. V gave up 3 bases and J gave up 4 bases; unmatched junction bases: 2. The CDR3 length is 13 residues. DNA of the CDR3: TGTGCCAGCAGCTTGACAGGGAGCACTGAAGCTTTCTTT. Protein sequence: CASSLTGSTEAFF.

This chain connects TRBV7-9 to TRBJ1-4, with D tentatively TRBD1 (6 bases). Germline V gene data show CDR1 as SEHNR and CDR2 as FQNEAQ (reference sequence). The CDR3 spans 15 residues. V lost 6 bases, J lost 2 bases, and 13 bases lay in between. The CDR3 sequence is CASREPQGTNEKLFF. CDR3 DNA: TGTGCCAGCAGGGAACCCCAGGGGACTAATGAAAAACTGTTTTTT.

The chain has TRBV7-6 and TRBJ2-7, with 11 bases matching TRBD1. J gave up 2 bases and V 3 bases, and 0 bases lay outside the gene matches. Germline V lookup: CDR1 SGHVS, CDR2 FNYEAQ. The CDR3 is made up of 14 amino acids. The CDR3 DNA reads TGTGCCAGCAGCTTGGACAGGGGGCCCTACGAGCAGTACTTC. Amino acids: CASSLDRGPYEQYF. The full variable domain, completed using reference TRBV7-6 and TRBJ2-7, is GAGVSQSPRYKVTKRGQDVALRCDPISGHVSLYWYRQALGQGPEFLTYFNYEAQQDKSGLPNDRFSAERPEGSISTLTIQRTEQRDSAMYRCASSLDRGPYEQYFGPGTRLTVT.

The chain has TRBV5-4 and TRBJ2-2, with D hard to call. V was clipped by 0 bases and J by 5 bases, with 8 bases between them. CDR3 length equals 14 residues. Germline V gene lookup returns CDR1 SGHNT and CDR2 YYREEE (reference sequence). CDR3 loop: CASSLEIGTGELFF. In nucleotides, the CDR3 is TGTGCCAGCAGCTTGGAAATAGGGACCGGGGAGCTGTTTTTT.

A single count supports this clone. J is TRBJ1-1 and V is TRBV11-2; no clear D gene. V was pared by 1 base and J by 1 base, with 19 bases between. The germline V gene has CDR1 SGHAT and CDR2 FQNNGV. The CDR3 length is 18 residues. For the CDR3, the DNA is TGTGCCAGCAGCTTAGTCGGGAAAAAGTCCACGTGGAACACTGAAGCTTTCTTT. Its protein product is CASSLVGKKSTWNTEAFF.

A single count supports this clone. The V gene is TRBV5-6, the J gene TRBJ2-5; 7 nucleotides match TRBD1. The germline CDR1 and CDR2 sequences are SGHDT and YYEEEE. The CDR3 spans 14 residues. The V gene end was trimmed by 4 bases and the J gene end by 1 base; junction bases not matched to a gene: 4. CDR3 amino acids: CASSRYRGQETQYF. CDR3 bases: TGTGCCAGCAGCAGGTACAGGGGCCAAGAGACCCAGTACTTC.

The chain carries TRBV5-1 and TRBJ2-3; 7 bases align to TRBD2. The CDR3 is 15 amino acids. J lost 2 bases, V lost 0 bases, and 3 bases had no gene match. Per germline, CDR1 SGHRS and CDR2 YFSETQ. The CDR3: CASSLGSGPTDTQYF. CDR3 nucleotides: TGCGCCAGCAGCTTGGGTAGCGGGCCCACAGATACGCAGTATTTT.

The CDR3 region is CASRDIYGYTF. The CDR3 DNA reads as TGTGCCAGCAGGGACATTTATGGCTACACCTTC. The chain has TRBV2 and TRBJ1-2; maybe TRBD1 (5 bases). There are 11 residues in the CDR3. CDR1 and CDR2 (germline): SNHLY, FYNNEI. Trimming removed 6 bases at V and 5 bases at J, with 7 bases between.

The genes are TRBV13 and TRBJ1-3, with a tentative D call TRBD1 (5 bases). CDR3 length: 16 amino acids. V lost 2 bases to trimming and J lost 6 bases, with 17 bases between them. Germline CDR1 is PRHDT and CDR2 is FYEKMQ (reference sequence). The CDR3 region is CASSLYRTESENTIYF. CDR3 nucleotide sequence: TGTGCCAGCAGCTTATACAGGACGGAATCGGAAAACACCATATATTTT.